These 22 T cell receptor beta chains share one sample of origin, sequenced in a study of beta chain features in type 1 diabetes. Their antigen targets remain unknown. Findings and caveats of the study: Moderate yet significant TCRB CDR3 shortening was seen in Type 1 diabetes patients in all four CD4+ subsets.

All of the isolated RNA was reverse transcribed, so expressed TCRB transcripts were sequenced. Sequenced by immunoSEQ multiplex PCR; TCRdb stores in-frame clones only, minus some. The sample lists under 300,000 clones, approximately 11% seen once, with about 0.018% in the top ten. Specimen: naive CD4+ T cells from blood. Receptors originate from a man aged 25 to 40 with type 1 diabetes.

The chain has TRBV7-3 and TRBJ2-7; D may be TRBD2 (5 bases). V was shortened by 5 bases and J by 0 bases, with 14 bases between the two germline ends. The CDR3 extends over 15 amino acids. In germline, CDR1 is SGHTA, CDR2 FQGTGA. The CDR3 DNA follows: TGTGCCAGCAGCCCCCGCGGTGGGAGCTCCTACGAGCAGTACTTC. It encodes CASSPRGGSSYEQYF.

CDR3 residues: CASSMIPSGTENTEAFF. CDR3 coding DNA: TGTGCCAGCAGCATGATCCCTTCCGGGACAGAGAACACTGAAGCTTTCTTT. The chain employs TRBV21-1 and TRBJ1-1; TRBD1, the table's D call, lacks a check against the DNA. TRBV21-1 represents a pseudogene. The CDR3 is made up of 17 amino acids.

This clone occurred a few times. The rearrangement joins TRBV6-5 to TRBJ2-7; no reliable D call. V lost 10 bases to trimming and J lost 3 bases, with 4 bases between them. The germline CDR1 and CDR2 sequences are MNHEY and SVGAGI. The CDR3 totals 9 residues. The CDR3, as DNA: TGTGCCACCTTCTACGAGCAGTACTTC. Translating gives CATFYEQYF.

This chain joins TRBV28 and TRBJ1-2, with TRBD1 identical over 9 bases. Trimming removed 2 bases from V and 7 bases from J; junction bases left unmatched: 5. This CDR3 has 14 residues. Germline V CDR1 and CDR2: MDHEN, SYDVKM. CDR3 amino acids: CASSLMGQGIGYTF. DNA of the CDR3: TGTGCCAGCAGTTTAATGGGACAGGGAATTGGCTACACCTTC.

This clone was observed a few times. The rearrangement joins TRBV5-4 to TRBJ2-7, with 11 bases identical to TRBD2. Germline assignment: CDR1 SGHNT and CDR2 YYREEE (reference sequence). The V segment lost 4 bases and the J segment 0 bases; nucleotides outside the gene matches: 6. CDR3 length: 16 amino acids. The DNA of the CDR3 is TGTGCCAGCAGCAGCCCTACTAGCGGGGGCTCCTACGAGCAGTACTTC. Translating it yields CASSSPTSGGSYEQYF.

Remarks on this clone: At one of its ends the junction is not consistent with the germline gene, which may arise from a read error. The CDR3 nucleotides are TGTGCCATCAGTGGAGTGGGTCGAGCTTTCTTT. This translates into CAISGVGRAFF. V gene TRBV6-5 combines with J gene TRBJ1-1, with unresolved D. CDR1 MNHEY and CDR2 SVGAGI come from the germline V gene. The CDR3 sequence is 11 residues long.

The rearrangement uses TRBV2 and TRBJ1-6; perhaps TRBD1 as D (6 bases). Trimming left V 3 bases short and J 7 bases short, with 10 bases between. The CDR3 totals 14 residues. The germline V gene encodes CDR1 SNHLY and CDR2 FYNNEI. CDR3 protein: CASSDRGQNSPLHF. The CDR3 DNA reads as TGTGCCAGCAGTGACAGGGGTCAAAATTCACCCCTCCACTTT.

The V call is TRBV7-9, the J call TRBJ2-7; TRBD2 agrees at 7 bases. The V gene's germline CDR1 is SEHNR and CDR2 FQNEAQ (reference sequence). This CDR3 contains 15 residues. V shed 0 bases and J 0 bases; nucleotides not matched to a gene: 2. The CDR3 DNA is TGTGCCAGCAGCTTAGCCGGGACTATCTCCTACGAGCAGTACTTC. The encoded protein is CASSLAGTISYEQYF.

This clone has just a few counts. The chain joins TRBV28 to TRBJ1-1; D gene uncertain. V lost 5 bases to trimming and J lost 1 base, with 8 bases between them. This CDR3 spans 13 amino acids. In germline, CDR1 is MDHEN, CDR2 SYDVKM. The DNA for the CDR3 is TGTGCCAGCAGTACCGCAGAGAACACTGAAGCTTTCTTT. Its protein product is CASSTAENTEAFF.

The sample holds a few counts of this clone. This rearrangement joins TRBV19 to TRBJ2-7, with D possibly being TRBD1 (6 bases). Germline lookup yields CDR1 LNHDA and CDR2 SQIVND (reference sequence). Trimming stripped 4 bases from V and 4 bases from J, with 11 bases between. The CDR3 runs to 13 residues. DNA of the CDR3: TGTGCCAGTAGTACCGGGACACCTTACGAGCAGTACTTC. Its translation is CASSTGTPYEQYF.

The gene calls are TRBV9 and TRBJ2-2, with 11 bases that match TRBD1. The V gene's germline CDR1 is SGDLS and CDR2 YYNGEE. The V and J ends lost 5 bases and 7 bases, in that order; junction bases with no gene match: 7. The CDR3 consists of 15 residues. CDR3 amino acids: CASREGQGAGGELFF. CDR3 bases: TGTGCCAGCAGAGAAGGACAGGGGGCTGGCGGGGAGCTGTTTTTT.

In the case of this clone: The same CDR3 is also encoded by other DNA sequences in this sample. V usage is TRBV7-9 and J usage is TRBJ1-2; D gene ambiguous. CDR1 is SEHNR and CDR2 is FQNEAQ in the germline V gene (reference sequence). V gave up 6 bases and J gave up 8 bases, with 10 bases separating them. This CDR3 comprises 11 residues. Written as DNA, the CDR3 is TGTGCCAGCAGTCTAACGGGGGGCTACACCTTC. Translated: CASSLTGGYTF.

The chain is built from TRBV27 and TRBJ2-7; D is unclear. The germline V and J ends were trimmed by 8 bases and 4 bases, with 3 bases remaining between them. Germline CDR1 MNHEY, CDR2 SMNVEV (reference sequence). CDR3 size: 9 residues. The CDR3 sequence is CASPYEQYF. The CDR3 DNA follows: TGTGCCAGCCCGTACGAGCAGTACTTC.

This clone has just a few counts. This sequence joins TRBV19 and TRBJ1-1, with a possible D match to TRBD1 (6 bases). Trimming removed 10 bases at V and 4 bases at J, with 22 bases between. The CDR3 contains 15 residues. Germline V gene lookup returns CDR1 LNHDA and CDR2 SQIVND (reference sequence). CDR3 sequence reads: CATTHPGGSGTEAFF. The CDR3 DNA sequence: TGTGCCACCACGCACCCGGGGGGCTCAGGCACTGAAGCTTTCTTT.

The CDR3 sequence: CASSQPLTSGESTDTQYF. As DNA, the CDR3 is TGTGCCAGCAGCCAACCCCTCACTAGCGGGGAAAGCACAGATACGCAGTATTTT. The V call is TRBV7-3, the J call TRBJ2-3; 10 bases match TRBD2. J was trimmed by 0 bases and V by 5 bases; bases with no gene match: 11. Germline loops: CDR1 SGHTA, CDR2 FQGTGA. This CDR3 comprises 18 residues.

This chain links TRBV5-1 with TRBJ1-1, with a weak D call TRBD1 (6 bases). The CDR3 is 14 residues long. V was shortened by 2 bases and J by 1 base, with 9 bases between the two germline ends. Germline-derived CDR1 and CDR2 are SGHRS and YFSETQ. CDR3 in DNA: TGCGCCAGCAGCTTAACCAGGGGGAACACTGAAGCTTTCTTT. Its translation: CASSLTRGNTEAFF.

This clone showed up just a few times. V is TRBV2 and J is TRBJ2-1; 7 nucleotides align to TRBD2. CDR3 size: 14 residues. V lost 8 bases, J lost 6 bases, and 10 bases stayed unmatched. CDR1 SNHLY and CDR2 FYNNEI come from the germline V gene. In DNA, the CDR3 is TGTGCCAGCGGGAGCGGGGTTGACCGCAATGAGCAGTTCTTC. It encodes CASGSGVDRNEQFF.

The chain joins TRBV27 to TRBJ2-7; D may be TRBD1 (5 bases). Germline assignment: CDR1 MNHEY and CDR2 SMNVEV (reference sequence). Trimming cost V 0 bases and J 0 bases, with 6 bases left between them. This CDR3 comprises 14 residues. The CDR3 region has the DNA TGTGCCAGCAGTTTATCCAGGGTCTCCTACGAGCAGTACTTC. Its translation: CASSLSRVSYEQYF.

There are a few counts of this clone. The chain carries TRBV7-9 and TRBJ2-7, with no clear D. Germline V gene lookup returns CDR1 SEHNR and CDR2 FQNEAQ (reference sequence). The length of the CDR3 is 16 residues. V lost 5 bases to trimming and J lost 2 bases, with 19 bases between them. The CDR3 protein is CASSPNTGPDTYEQYF. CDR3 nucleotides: TGTGCCAGCAGCCCGAACACGGGTCCGGATACCTACGAGCAGTACTTC.

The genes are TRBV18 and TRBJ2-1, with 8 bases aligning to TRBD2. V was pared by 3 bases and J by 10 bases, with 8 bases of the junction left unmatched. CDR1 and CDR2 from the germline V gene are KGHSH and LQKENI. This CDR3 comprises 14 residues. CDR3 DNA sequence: TGTGCCAGCTCACCCCCCAGCGGGGGTAGGGAGCAGTTCTTC. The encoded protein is CASSPPSGGREQFF.

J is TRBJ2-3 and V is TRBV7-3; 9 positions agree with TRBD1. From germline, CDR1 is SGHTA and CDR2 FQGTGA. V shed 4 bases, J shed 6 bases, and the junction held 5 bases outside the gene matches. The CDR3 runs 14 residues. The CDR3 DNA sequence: TGTGCCAGCAGCTCGGACAGGGGTTCGGATACGCAGTATTTT. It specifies CASSSDRGSDTQYF.

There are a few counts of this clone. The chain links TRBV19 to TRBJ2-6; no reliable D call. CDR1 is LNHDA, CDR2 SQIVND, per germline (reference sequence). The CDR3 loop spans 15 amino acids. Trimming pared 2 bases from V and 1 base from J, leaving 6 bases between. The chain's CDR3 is CASSIWSSGANVLTF. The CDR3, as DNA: TGTGCCAGTAGTATATGGAGTTCTGGGGCCAACGTCCTGACTTTC.